The sequence of this TCR beta chain was determined in a study of blood T cell repertoires in COVID-19. CDR3 size: 14 residues. The J segment lost 2 bases and the V segment lost 6 bases, leaving 5 bases of the junction unmatched. Germline loops: CDR1 SNHLY, CDR2 FYNNEI. This clone was seen only a few times. Data came from immunoSEQ multiplex PCR; TCRdb stores just in-frame clones and leaves some out. The data contain roughly 160,000 clones, 84% of them seen just once; the ten biggest clones take up roughly an eighth. This clonotype was obtained from a young man with active or convalescent COVID-19. This rearrangement joins TRBV2 to TRBJ2-3; 7 bases fit TRBD1. The sample was peripheral blood. CDR3 bases: TGTGCCAGCAGCAGGGACAGCCTCACAGATACGCAGTATTTT. This encodes CASSRDSLTDTQYF.